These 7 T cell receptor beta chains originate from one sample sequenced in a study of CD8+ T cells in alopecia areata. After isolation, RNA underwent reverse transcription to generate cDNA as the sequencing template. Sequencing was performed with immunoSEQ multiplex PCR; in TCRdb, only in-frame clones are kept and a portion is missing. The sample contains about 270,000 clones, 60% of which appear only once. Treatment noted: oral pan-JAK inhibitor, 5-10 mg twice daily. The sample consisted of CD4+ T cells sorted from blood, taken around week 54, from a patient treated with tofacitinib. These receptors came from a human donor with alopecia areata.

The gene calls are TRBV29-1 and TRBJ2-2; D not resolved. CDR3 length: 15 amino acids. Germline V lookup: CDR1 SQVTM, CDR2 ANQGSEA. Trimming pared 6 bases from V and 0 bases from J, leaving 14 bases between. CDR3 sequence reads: CSVTKKAANTGELFF. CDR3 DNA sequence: TGCAGCGTCACTAAGAAGGCGGCGAACACCGGGGAGCTGTTTTTT.

The CDR3 DNA follows: TGCGCCAGCAGCTTGGCCTCGACAGGGGACGCTGAAGCTTTCTTT. Translated, it gives CASSLASTGDAEAFF. The chain uses TRBV5-1 and TRBJ1-1; TRBD1 agrees at 8 bases. Trimming removed 0 bases from V and 6 bases from J; junction bases left unmatched: 7. Germline CDR1 reads SGHRS; CDR2 reads YFSETQ. This CDR3 has 15 residues. Combining the CDR3 with reference TRBV5-1 and TRBJ1-1 gives the whole variable domain KAGVTQTPRYLIKTRGQQVTLSCSPISGHRSVSWYQQTPGQGLQFLFEYFSETQRNKGNFPGRFSGRQFSNSRSEMNVSTLELGDSALYLCASSLASTGDAEAFFGQGTRLTVV.

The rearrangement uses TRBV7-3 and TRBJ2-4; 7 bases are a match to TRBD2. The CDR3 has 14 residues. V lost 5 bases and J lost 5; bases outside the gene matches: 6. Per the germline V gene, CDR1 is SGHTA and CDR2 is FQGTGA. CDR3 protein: CASSRGGTENIQYF. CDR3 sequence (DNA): TGTGCCAGCAGCCGGGGAGGGACGGAAAACATTCAGTACTTC.

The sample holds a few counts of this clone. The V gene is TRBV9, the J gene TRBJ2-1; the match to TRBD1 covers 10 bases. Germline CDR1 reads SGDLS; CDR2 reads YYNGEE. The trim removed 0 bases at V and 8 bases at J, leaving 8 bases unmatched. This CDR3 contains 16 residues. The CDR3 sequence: CASSVAPTGGLHEQFF. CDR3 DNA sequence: TGTGCCAGCAGCGTAGCCCCGACAGGGGGCTTGCATGAGCAGTTCTTC. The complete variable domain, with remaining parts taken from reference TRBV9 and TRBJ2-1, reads DSGVTQTPKHLITATGQRVTLRCSPRSGDLSVYWYQQSLDQGLQFLIQYYNGEERAKGNILERFSAQQFPDLHSELNLSSLELGDSALYFCASSVAPTGGLHEQFFGPGTRLTVL.

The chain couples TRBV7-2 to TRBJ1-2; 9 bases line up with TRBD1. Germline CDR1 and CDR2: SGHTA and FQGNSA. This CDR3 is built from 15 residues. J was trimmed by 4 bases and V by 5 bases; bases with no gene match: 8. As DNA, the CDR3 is TGTGCCAGCAGCCTCCTGCTGGGACAGGGCTATGGCTACACCTTC. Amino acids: CASSLLLGQGYGYTF.

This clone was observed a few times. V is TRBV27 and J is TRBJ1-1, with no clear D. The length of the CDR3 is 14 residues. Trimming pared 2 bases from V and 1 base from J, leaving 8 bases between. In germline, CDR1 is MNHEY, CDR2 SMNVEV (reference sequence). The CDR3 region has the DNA TGTGCCAGCAGTTTAAATTCACCGAACACTGAAGCTTTCTTT. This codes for CASSLNSPNTEAFF.

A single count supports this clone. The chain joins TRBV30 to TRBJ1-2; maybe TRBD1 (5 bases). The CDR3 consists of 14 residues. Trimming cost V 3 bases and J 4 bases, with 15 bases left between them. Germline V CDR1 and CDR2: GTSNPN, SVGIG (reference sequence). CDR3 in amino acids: CAWSLSGSGYGYTF. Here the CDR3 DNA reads TGTGCCTGGAGCCTATCAGGGAGCGGCTATGGCTACACCTTC.